This entry features one T cell receptor (beta chain) sequence. Its antigen is as yet unknown. The entry originates in a study of blood T cells in healthy people across ages. Findings and caveats of the study: The study lacked donor CMV status, which possibly confounded expanded clonotype changes. It was the long-lived donors that had more naive CD4+ cells and higher diversity than aged donors.

The CDR3 runs 15 residues. The V gene lost 7 bases and the J gene lost 1 base, with 11 bases spanning the gap. CDR1 and CDR2 (germline): MNHEY, SMNVEV (reference sequence). Sample-barcoded 5' priming and a J-beta primer mix drove a second PCR of about 6 to 12 cycles. One entry per CDR3 protein, called by TCRdb with MiXCR from the 5' RACE reads. The table shows approximately 760,000 distinct CDR3 sequences, with roughly 25% occurring only once. These data also featured in a second study, about T cells of mothers and their children. Per that paper: The authors added sample barcodes and 2-4 random nucleotides using the M1S primer of the second PCR. Slightly higher but non-significant overlap marked related mother-child pairs versus unrelated pairs.

The sequenced material came from blood. The chain is built from TRBV27 and TRBJ2-6; a weak D match, TRBD2 (6 bases). The origin of this receptor is a boy aged 5-17 years in good health. This CDR3 is CASNGAGSGANVLTF. The CDR3 DNA is TGTGCCAGCAATGGGGCGGGATCTGGGGCCAACGTCCTGACTTTC. The full variable domain, completed using reference TRBV27 and TRBJ2-6, is EAQVTQNPRYLITVTGKKLTVTCSQNMNHEYMSWYRQDPGLGLRQIYYSMNVEVTDKGDVPEGYKVSRKEKRNFPLILESPSPNQTSLYFCASNGAGSGANVLTFGAGSRLTVL.